This passage covers 30 T cell receptor beta chains from one sample sequenced in a study of CD8 T cells in Susac syndrome. A quantity of roughly 0.5 to 1 ug RNA underwent reverse transcription using random hexamers. TCRdb re-derived calls from the immunoSEQ multiplex PCR reads in MiXCR, one entry per CDR3 protein. The data show about 300,000 distinct CDR3 sequences, roughly 90% seen once. Input material: CD8+ T cells from PBMCs. These receptors originate from a human donor with multiple sclerosis.

The chain carries TRBV12-3 or TRBV12-4 and TRBJ2-7; D is possibly TRBD1 or TRBD2 (5 bases each). The CDR3 is 14 residues long. The V and J ends lost 4 bases and 0 bases respectively, with 10 bases between them. Here the CDR3 reads CASSYGTDSYEQYF. The CDR3 DNA is TGTGCCAGCAGTTACGGGACGGACTCCTACGAGCAGTACTTC.

The chain joins TRBV21-1 to TRBJ2-1; the table gives TRBD1 as D, unverified against the DNA. TRBV21-1 is classified as a pseudogene. This CDR3 has 11 amino acids. CDR3 DNA: TGTGCCAGCAGGGGGGGTCGGCGGAAGTTCTTC. This gives the protein CASRGGRRKFF.

The rearrangement joins TRBV4-3 to TRBJ2-5; 10 bases are shared with TRBD2. The CDR3 consists of 15 residues. The V and J ends lost 6 bases and 1 base, in that order; junction bases with no gene match: 5. CDR1 LGHNA and CDR2 YSLEER come from the germline V gene. The CDR3 loop is CASRLGLAAQETQYF. The CDR3 bases are TGCGCCAGCAGGCTTGGACTAGCGGCCCAAGAGACCCAGTACTTC.

This chain connects TRBV27 to TRBJ1-3; possible D gene TRBD1, 6 bases. In germline, CDR1 is MNHEY, CDR2 SMNVEV (reference sequence). The CDR3 extends over 14 amino acids. V lost 6 bases to trimming and J lost 2 bases, with 11 bases between them. The CDR3 nucleotides read TGTGCCAGCAGCGAAGGGGGGGCTGGAAACACCATATATTTT. This codes for CASSEGGAGNTIYF.

Note on this clonotype: Since no conserved phenylalanine or tryptophan closes the CDR3, a read error is the likely cause. The rearrangement uses TRBV6-4 and TRBJ2-1; 7 bases align to TRBD2. The CDR3 is 14 amino acids. The V and J ends lost 8 bases and 5 bases, in that order; junction bases with no gene match: 9. The germline V gene encodes CDR1 MRHNA and CDR2 SNTAGT. The CDR3 DNA follows: TGTGCCAGCTCATCTAGCGGCGAGAACAATGAGCAGTTCCTC. This gives the protein CASSSSGENNEQFL.

The rearrangement joins TRBV28 to TRBJ2-1; D is perhaps TRBD2 (5 bases). The V end lost 9 bases, the J end lost 6 bases, and 12 bases lay between the germline ends. Per germline, CDR1 MDHEN and CDR2 SYDVKM. CDR3 length: 12 residues. CDR3 sequence: CASSPGVNEQFF. The CDR3 DNA follows: TGTGCCAGTAGCCCCGGGGTCAATGAGCAGTTCTTC.

V is TRBV9 and J is TRBJ2-1; D is possibly TRBD1 or TRBD2 (7 bases each). The V end lost 0 bases, the J end lost 4 bases, and 29 bases lay between the germline ends. The CDR3 loop spans 21 amino acids. Germline V lookup: CDR1 SGDLS, CDR2 YYNGEE. CDR3 bases: TGTGCCAGCAGCGTAGAAGGGAGGGCAGGGGGAGTGGAGAGGAGGTACAATGAGCAGTTCTTC. Translation: CASSVEGRAGGVERRYNEQFF.

This clonotype has only a few counts. One junction end disagrees with the germline gene, perhaps due to a read error. The genes are TRBV30 and TRBJ2-3; D remains ambiguous. CDR1 and CDR2 from the germline V gene are GTSNPN and SVGIG (reference sequence). This CDR3 is 12 amino acids long. CDR3 in amino acids: CAWSVGTDTQYF. CDR3 sequence (DNA): TGTGCCTGGAGTGTTGGCACGGATACGCAGTATTTT. Filled out from reference TRBV30 and TRBJ2-3, the complete variable domain reads SQTIHQWPATLVQPVGSPLSLECTVEGTSNPNLYWYRQAAGRGLQLLFYSVGIGQISSEVPQNLSASRPQDRQFILSSKKLLLSDSGFYLCAWSVGTDTQYFGPGTRLTVL.

The V call is TRBV18, the J call TRBJ2-7; 7 bases align to TRBD1. This CDR3 is 14 amino acids long. The V gene's germline CDR1 is KGHSH and CDR2 LQKENI. With 4 bases clipped from V and 5 bases from J, the junction kept 8 bases outside the gene matches. DNA for the CDR3: TGTGCCAGCTCACTCCCGTTACAGGGGAACGAGCAGTACTTC. Translated: CASSLPLQGNEQYF.

The chain recombines TRBV19 with TRBJ2-2; D call uncertain. Germline loops: CDR1 LNHDA, CDR2 SQIVND (reference sequence). The V end was cut by 7 bases, the J end by 5 bases, with 8 bases between. The CDR3 length is 12 residues. In nucleotides, the CDR3 is TGTGCCAGTACGTGGGGTACCGGGGAGCTGTTTTTT. Translated: CASTWGTGELFF. Variable domain in full (rest from reference TRBV19 and TRBJ2-2): DGGITQSPKYLFRKEGQNVTLSCEQNLNHDAMYWYRQDPGQGLRLIYYSQIVNDFQKGDIAEGYSVSREKKESFPLTVTSAQKNPTAFYLCASTWGTGELFFGEGSRLTVL.

This chain connects TRBV27 to TRBJ2-7; D is unclear. The CDR3 is 15 amino acids. Per the germline V gene, CDR1 is MNHEY and CDR2 is SMNVEV (reference sequence). Trimming cost V 6 bases and J 0 bases, with 15 bases left between them. Written as DNA, the CDR3 is TGTGCCAGCAGAGACCGTCTGGATATCTCCTACGAGCAGTACTTC. Residues: CASRDRLDISYEQYF.

Only a few counts were recorded for this clonotype. The CDR3 sequence is CASSPGTSGGSYEQYF. CDR3 nucleotide sequence: TGTGCCAGCAGCCCTGGGACTAGCGGGGGGTCCTACGAGCAGTACTTC. This chain links TRBV3-1 with TRBJ2-7; 15 positions match TRBD2. The J segment lost 1 base and the V segment lost 4 bases, leaving 2 bases of the junction unmatched. The CDR3 runs 16 residues. From germline, CDR1 is LGHDT and CDR2 YNNKEL (reference sequence).

This chain uses TRBV27 with TRBJ1-4; D ambiguous. The CDR3 spans 17 residues. Germline V lookup: CDR1 MNHEY, CDR2 SMNVEV (reference sequence). V lost 0 bases and J 0 bases, leaving 11 bases between the germline ends. The CDR3 nucleotides read TGTGCCAGCAGTTTATCCCCCAGAGACGCAACTAATGAAAAACTGTTTTTT. This encodes CASSLSPRDATNEKLFF.

This clonotype appeared once. The chain joins TRBV20-1 to TRBJ2-4, with 12 bases identical to TRBD2. The CDR3 runs to 18 residues. Germline lookup yields CDR1 DFQATT and CDR2 SNEGSKA (reference sequence). V shed 4 bases and J 0 bases; nucleotides not matched to a gene: 10. DNA for the CDR3: TGCAGTGCTACATGGACTAGCGGGGTGGGACTAGCCAAAAACATTCAGTACTTC. Protein sequence: CSATWTSGVGLAKNIQYF.

The rearrangement uses TRBV29-1 and TRBJ2-7; weak D call: TRBD1 (5 bases). The CDR3 loop spans 12 amino acids. The V and J ends lost 3 bases and 2 bases respectively, with 8 bases between them. CDR1 and CDR2 from the germline V gene are SQVTM and ANQGSEA. The CDR3 DNA is TGCAGCGTTGACGTGGGGCCCTACGAGCAGTACTTC. This codes for CSVDVGPYEQYF.

The chain is built from TRBV9 and TRBJ1-1, with D possibly being TRBD1 (5 bases). Germline V gene sequence: CDR1 SGDLS, CDR2 YYNGEE. CDR3 length: 14 amino acids. V was trimmed by 0 bases and J by 5 bases, leaving 11 bases between them. The CDR3 reads CASSVAGRGTEAFF. The CDR3 DNA reads TGTGCCAGCAGCGTAGCTGGTAGGGGAACTGAAGCTTTCTTT.

V usage is TRBV4-3 and J usage is TRBJ2-7; D remains ambiguous. The germline gives CDR1 LGHNA, CDR2 YSLEER. V lost 0 bases and J lost 4, with 13 bases in between. The CDR3 has 15 residues. The CDR3 here is CASSQDFHPAYEQYF. The DNA for the CDR3 is TGCGCCAGCAGCCAAGATTTCCACCCAGCTTACGAGCAGTACTTC.

The chain combines TRBV3-1 with TRBJ2-7; perhaps TRBD2 as D (5 bases). Trimming pared 2 bases from V and 7 bases from J, leaving 15 bases between. Germline CDR1 and CDR2: LGHDT and YNNKEL (reference sequence). The CDR3 totals 14 residues. CDR3 sequence: CASSQFIRGGEQYF. CDR3 sequence (DNA): TGTGCCAGCAGCCAATTTATCCGGGGTGGGGAGCAGTACTTC.

For this clonotype: A read error may produce the germline difference seen at one junction end. This chain joins TRBV30 and TRBJ2-7, with D tentatively TRBD1 or TRBD2 (7 bases each). Germline values: CDR1 GTSNPN, CDR2 SVGIG (reference sequence). This CDR3 has 13 amino acids. The CDR3 DNA is TGTGCCGGGAGGGGGCAGGAATATAACGAGCAGTACTTC. Its protein product is CAGRGQEYNEQYF.

V usage is TRBV30 and J usage is TRBJ1-4; D gene ambiguous. Germline-derived CDR1 and CDR2 are GTSNPN and SVGIG (reference sequence). V lost 3 bases and J 8 bases, leaving 4 bases between the germline ends. This CDR3 has 10 amino acids. The CDR3 is CAWRGEKLFF. CDR3 DNA sequence: TGTGCCTGGAGGGGGGAAAAACTGTTTTTT.

CDR3 loop: CASSQDRAGTTTPMGTRLTQYF. The CDR3 DNA is TGTGCCAGCAGCCAAGATAGGGCGGGGACTACAACCCCCATGGGGACCCGCCTTACGCAGTATTTT. The rearrangement joins TRBV3-1 to TRBJ2-3; 7 bases fit TRBD2. Germline CDR1 and CDR2: LGHDT and YNNKEL (reference sequence). Unmatched junction bases numbered 29, after V lost 0 bases and J lost 8 bases. The CDR3 contains 22 residues.

For the CDR3, the DNA is TGTGCCACCAGCCAACAGGGGATCACTGAAGCTTTCTTT. Protein: CATSQQGITEAFF. The rearrangement links TRBV24-1 to TRBJ1-1; 7 bases map to TRBD1. The CDR3 has 13 amino acids. V trimming: 7 bases; J trimming: 4 bases; junction bases outside the gene matches: 5. Per germline, CDR1 KGHDR and CDR2 SFDVKD.

This clonotype was observed a single time. The rearrangement uses TRBV4-1 and TRBJ2-3, with a weak D call TRBD1 (6 bases). The CDR3 length is 14 residues. Trimming shortened V by 0 bases and J by 5 bases, and 9 bases separated the two germline ends. Germline values: CDR1 MGHRA, CDR2 YSYEKL. The CDR3 coding sequence is TGCGCCAGCAGCCAAGAACAGGGAGTAGATACGCAGTATTTT. This translates into CASSQEQGVDTQYF.

This clonotype was seen once. This rearrangement joins TRBV5-1 to TRBJ1-2; unclear D gene. Trimming cost V 6 bases and J 6 bases, with 12 bases left between them. Germline-derived CDR1 and CDR2 are SGHRS and YFSETQ. The CDR3 is 12 residues long. The DNA of the CDR3 is TGCGCCAGCAAATTCGGCGGCGATGGCTACACCTTC. It is translated as CASKFGGDGYTF.

The chain links TRBV6-5 to TRBJ2-7; 13 bases are a match to TRBD2. The V gene's germline CDR1 is MNHEY and CDR2 SVGAGI. With V trimmed by 4 bases and J by 6 bases, 6 bases remained unmatched. CDR3 length: 15 residues. The CDR3 region is CASSSGLAGIGEQYF. DNA for the CDR3: TGTGCCAGCAGTTCGGGACTAGCGGGGATCGGCGAGCAGTACTTC.

The chain carries TRBV2 and TRBJ2-7, with D possibly being TRBD1 (6 bases). The CDR3 sequence is 13 residues long. Germline CDR1 is SNHLY and CDR2 is FYNNEI. V lost 7 bases and J 2 bases, leaving 12 bases between the germline ends. CDR3 sequence: CASIGQLTYEQYF. CDR3 in DNA: TGTGCCAGCATAGGACAGCTTACCTACGAGCAGTACTTC.

The chain is built from TRBV15 and TRBJ2-2; TRBD1 might be the D (5 bases). The ends were cut back, 0 bases at V and 5 bases at J, with 10 bases in the middle. This CDR3 is built from 15 residues. Germline loops: CDR1 LNHNV, CDR2 YYDKDF (reference sequence). CDR3 amino acids: CATSRDRGDTGELFF. CDR3 sequence (DNA): TGTGCCACCAGCAGAGATAGGGGTGATACCGGGGAGCTGTTTTTT.

J is TRBJ2-2 and V is TRBV5-1, with a weak D call TRBD2 (6 bases). The CDR3 sequence is 14 residues long. V shed 1 base and J shed 4 bases, with 8 bases lying between them. The germline gives CDR1 SGHRS, CDR2 YFSETQ. The CDR3: CASSLSGSTGELFF. The CDR3 nucleotides read TGCGCCAGCAGCTTGTCCGGGAGCACCGGGGAGCTGTTTTTT.

The chain combines TRBV27 with TRBJ1-2, with D tentatively TRBD1 (6 bases). CDR1 MNHEY and CDR2 SMNVEV come from the germline V gene (reference sequence). There are 13 residues in the CDR3. V was cut by 4 bases and J by 8 bases, with 14 bases left in between. The CDR3 DNA reads TGTGCCAGCAGTTGGGGGGCGTTAGGAGGCTACACCTTC. Protein sequence: CASSWGALGGYTF.

V and J are TRBV4-3 and TRBJ1-1; D is unresolved. In germline, CDR1 is LGHNA, CDR2 YSLEER. V shed 1 base and J shed 4 bases, with 13 bases lying between them. The CDR3 covers 15 residues. CDR3 loop: CASSQGTVVGTEAFF. The CDR3 nucleotides are TGCGCCAGCAGCCAAGGGACCGTTGTGGGCACTGAAGCTTTCTTT.